The 28 T cell receptor beta chains reported below all come from one sample, sequenced in a study of shared clonotypes between healthy human individuals. The assay was immunoSEQ multiplex PCR, and TCRdb's table has in-frame clones only and misses some. Among approximately 940,000 clones listed, approximately 80% were seen once. Sequencing was performed on memory CD4+ T cells sorted from blood. The subset was: CD45RA-negative fraction. The receptors derive from a man younger than 35 in good health.

The chain couples TRBV6-6 to TRBJ1-3; D not resolved. The germline V and J ends were trimmed by 8 bases and 2 bases, with 19 bases remaining between them. Germline CDR1 is MNHNY and CDR2 is SVGAGI (reference sequence). This CDR3 is built from 16 residues. The CDR3 DNA sequence: TGTGCCAGCTTCTCCGGGCGGGGAACGGCTGGAAACACCATATATTTT. Translation: CASFSGRGTAGNTIYF.

V gene TRBV19 combines with J gene TRBJ2-3; D may match TRBD1 or TRBD2 (6 bases each). The CDR3 sequence is 16 residues long. Germline V gene data show CDR1 as LNHDA and CDR2 as SQIVND (reference sequence). V shed 5 bases and J shed 4 bases, with 19 bases lying between them. In DNA form, the CDR3 reads TGTGCCAGTAGTTCCAGAAGGGGGGAGATGGCAGATACGCAGTATTTT. Translating gives CASSSRRGEMADTQYF.

The J gene is TRBJ2-3, the V gene TRBV7-9; 8 bases map to TRBD1. This CDR3 has 14 amino acids. Germline CDR1 reads SEHNR; CDR2 reads FQNEAQ (reference sequence). Trimming took 5 bases from V and 3 from J; bases not matched to a gene: 4. The CDR3 DNA reads as TGTGCCAGCAGCCCGGGACAGGAAACAGATACGCAGTATTTT. Amino acid sequence: CASSPGQETDTQYF.

The sample holds a few counts of this clone. The V gene is TRBV11-2, the J gene TRBJ2-7; 7 nucleotides line up with TRBD2. This CDR3 has 14 residues. The V and J ends lost 5 bases and 2 bases, in that order; junction bases with no gene match: 6. Looked up from germline, CDR1 is SGHAT and CDR2 is FQNNGV. The chain's CDR3 is CASSVGLPTYEQYF. In DNA, the CDR3 is TGTGCCAGCAGCGTGGGACTACCTACCTACGAGCAGTACTTC. The whole variable domain, remainder taken from reference TRBV11-2 and TRBJ2-7, is EAGVAQSPRYKIIEKRQSVAFWCNPISGHATLYWYQQILGQGPKLLIQFQNNGVVDDSQLPKDRFSAERLKGVDSTLKIQPAKLEDSAVYLCASSVGLPTYEQYFGPGTRLTVT.

CDR3 bases: TGTGCCAGCAGTACCCGGACGGGAGGGACTGAAGCTTTCTTT. It yields the protein CASSTRTGGTEAFF. The rearrangement uses TRBV27 and TRBJ1-1; D gene ambiguous. Trimming removed 5 bases at V and 5 bases at J, with 15 bases between. Germline CDR1 is MNHEY and CDR2 is SMNVEV (reference sequence). This CDR3 contains 14 residues.

The genes are TRBV27 and TRBJ1-4; D remains unclear. The CDR3 consists of 13 residues. Deletions cut 6 bases from V and 3 bases from J, with 8 bases between. Germline V gene sequence: CDR1 MNHEY, CDR2 SMNVEV (reference sequence). CDR3 loop: CASRGFANEKLFF. CDR3 DNA: TGTGCCAGCAGAGGGTTTGCTAATGAAAAACTGTTTTTT.

In its sample, this clone was seen a few times. V usage is TRBV7-6 and J usage is TRBJ2-1; weak D call: TRBD2 (6 bases). With 5 bases removed from V and 7 bases from J, the gap between germline ends came to 12 bases. The CDR3 totals 13 residues. Per germline, CDR1 SGHVS and CDR2 FNYEAQ. CDR3: CASSQGLWNEQFF. The CDR3 bases are TGTGCCAGCAGCCAGGGACTTTGGAATGAGCAGTTCTTC.

J is TRBJ2-5 and V is TRBV18; D ambiguous. The CDR3 sequence is 13 residues long. V was clipped by 1 base and J by 5 bases, with 8 bases between them. Germline CDR1 and CDR2: KGHSH and LQKENI. This chain's CDR3 is CASSPQARETQYF. DNA of the CDR3: TGTGCCAGCTCACCACAAGCTCGTGAGACCCAGTACTTC.

The chain combines TRBV30 with TRBJ2-5; D not resolved. The J call may be incorrect, as the DNA end agrees better with TRBJ2-7. This CDR3 has 11 amino acids. Germline CDR1 is GTSNPN and CDR2 is SVGIG (reference sequence). As DNA, the CDR3 is TGTGCCGTCAGAAGCGCCTACGAGCAGTACTTC. Translated: CAVRSAYEQYF.

This clone was seen just once. The genes are TRBV18 and TRBJ1-4; the match to TRBD1 covers 7 bases. Germline V gene sequence: CDR1 KGHSH, CDR2 LQKENI. V lost 6 bases, J lost 7 bases, and 14 bases stayed unmatched. This CDR3 has 16 amino acids. In DNA, the CDR3 is TGTGCCAGCTCTGCTTTACCGGGACAGAGGACTGAAAAACTGTTTTTT. This sequence encodes CASSALPGQRTEKLFF.

This chain joins TRBV4-3 and TRBJ1-6; D ambiguous. The CDR3 runs to 13 residues. Trimming took off 0 bases at V and 5 bases at J, with 2 bases between the two ends. CDR1 is LGHNA, CDR2 YSLEER, per germline. The CDR3 bases are TGCGCCAGCAGCCAAGAACATAATTCACCCCTCCACTTT. It yields the protein CASSQEHNSPLHF.

This rearrangement joins TRBV7-9 to TRBJ2-6, with D perhaps matching TRBD2 (5 bases). Germline V gene lookup returns CDR1 SEHNR and CDR2 FQNEAQ (reference sequence). CDR3 length: 14 residues. With 8 bases removed from V and 3 bases from J, the gap between germline ends came to 11 bases. The CDR3 region has the DNA TGTGCCAGCGCAATGGAGGTTGGGGCCAACGTCCTGACTTTC. Translation gives CASAMEVGANVLTF.

This chain uses TRBV30 with TRBJ2-6; D ambiguous. Trimming took 1 base from V and 4 from J, leaving 5 bases between them. The CDR3 is made up of 13 amino acids. Germline CDR1 reads GTSNPN; CDR2 reads SVGIG (reference sequence). CDR3 region: CAWSAGGANVLTF. The CDR3, as DNA: TGTGCCTGGAGTGCTGGGGGGGCCAACGTCCTGACTTTC. Full variable domain (missing parts from reference TRBV30 and TRBJ2-6): SQTIHQWPATLVQPVGSPLSLECTVEGTSNPNLYWYRQAAGRGLQLLFYSVGIGQISSEVPQNLSASRPQDRQFILSSKKLLLSDSGFYLCAWSAGGANVLTFGAGSRLTVL.

J is TRBJ1-1 and V is TRBV4-1; no clear D. The germline V gene has CDR1 MGHRA and CDR2 YSYEKL. The CDR3 sequence is 17 residues long. The V and J ends lost 1 base and 1 base respectively, with 16 bases between them. CDR3 amino acids: CASSQVGRSQENTEAFF. CDR3 coding DNA: TGCGCCAGCAGCCAAGTCGGTCGGTCGCAGGAGAACACTGAAGCTTTCTTT.

The J gene is TRBJ2-1, the V gene TRBV11-3; unclear D gene. Looked up from germline, CDR1 is SGHNT and CDR2 is YENEEA. Trimming cost V 1 base and J 8 bases, with 12 bases left between them. The length of the CDR3 is 14 residues. The CDR3 DNA follows: TGTGCCAGCAGCTTAGGAGACGGGCAGGATGAGCAGTTCTTC. It is translated as CASSLGDGQDEQFF.

This chain uses TRBV6-1 with TRBJ1-1; no clear D gene. Germline values: CDR1 MNHNS, CDR2 SASEGT. The CDR3 runs to 13 residues. Trimming took 10 bases from V and 2 from J, leaving 14 bases between them. CDR3 in DNA: TGTGCCATCCTCGTCCCACCAAACACTGAAGCTTTCTTT. Its protein is CAILVPPNTEAFF.

This clone was observed a few times. The gene calls are TRBV6-5 and TRBJ1-3; 7 positions match TRBD1. Trimming cost V 5 bases and J 8 bases; bases outside gene matches: 3. Germline V gene data show CDR1 as MNHEY and CDR2 as SVGAGI. This CDR3 contains 12 residues. The CDR3 DNA is TGTGCCAGCAGTCGACAGGGAGACACCATATATTTT. Protein sequence: CASSRQGDTIYF.

The chain joins TRBV7-2 to TRBJ2-2, with a weak D call TRBD2 (6 bases). This CDR3 has 13 amino acids. The V and J ends lost 5 bases and 5 bases respectively, with 9 bases between them. Germline loops: CDR1 SGHTA, CDR2 FQGNSA. CDR3 sequence: CASSPGLTGELFF. The CDR3 nucleotides read TGTGCCAGCAGCCCTGGACTAACCGGGGAGCTGTTTTTT.

CDR3 sequence: CASRDPRTTDTQYF. For the CDR3, the DNA is TGCGCCAGCAGGGACCCGAGGACCACAGATACGCAGTATTTT. V gene TRBV4-1 combines with J gene TRBJ2-3; D unclear. Germline CDR1 MGHRA, CDR2 YSYEKL. This CDR3 comprises 14 residues. Trimming removed 6 bases from V and 2 bases from J, with 12 bases in between.

The chain recombines TRBV10-3 with TRBJ2-7, with TRBD2 identical over 8 bases. The length of the CDR3 is 15 residues. V was clipped by 10 bases and J by 4 bases; unmatched bases: 15. CDR1 is ENHRY and CDR2 is SYGVKD in the germline V gene. The CDR3 reads CARDLRIAGLYEQYF. DNA of the CDR3: TGTGCCAGGGACCTCCGGATAGCGGGATTGTACGAGCAGTACTTC.

The chain has TRBV11-1 and TRBJ1-1, with 7 nucleotides matching TRBD1. The CDR3 loop spans 16 amino acids. Looked up from germline, CDR1 is SGHAT and CDR2 is FQDESV (reference sequence). Losses at the gene ends were 1 base for V and 5 bases for J; bases not matched to a gene: 10. The DNA for the CDR3 is TGTGCCAGCAGCTTAGGGGCAGGGGGATGGAGTACTGAAGCTTTCTTT. Amino acids: CASSLGAGGWSTEAFF.

The genes are TRBV27 and TRBJ1-5; D is unclear. In germline, CDR1 is MNHEY, CDR2 SMNVEV (reference sequence). The CDR3 covers 13 residues. The V and J ends lost 6 bases and 3 bases respectively, with 9 bases between them. CDR3: CASSPNPNQPQHF. The CDR3 DNA reads as TGTGCCAGCAGCCCTAACCCCAATCAGCCCCAGCATTTT.

A few counts support this clone. CDR3 protein: CASSPRTSGSMETQYF. The CDR3 DNA sequence: TGTGCCAGCAGCCCGAGGACTAGCGGGAGTATGGAGACCCAGTACTTC. V and J are TRBV7-8 and TRBJ2-5; TRBD2 matches 13 bases. Germline CDR1 SGHVS, CDR2 FQNEAQ. V dropped 5 bases and J dropped 5; count of bases not matched to a gene: 8. This CDR3 is 16 amino acids long.

This clone has a single count. The V and J genes are TRBV18 and TRBJ1-3; 7 bases align to TRBD1. The germline CDR1 and CDR2 sequences are KGHSH and LQKENI. The CDR3 extends over 16 amino acids. V was pared by 0 bases and J by 2 bases, with 4 bases of the junction left unmatched. CDR3 sequence (DNA): TGTGCCAGCTCACCACCAGCAGGGGGGACTGGAAACACCATATATTTT. Its translation is CASSPPAGGTGNTIYF. The complete variable domain, with remaining parts taken from reference TRBV18 and TRBJ1-3, reads NAGVMQNPRHLVRRRGQEARLRCSPMKGHSHVYWYRQLPEEGLKFMVYLQKENIIDESGMPKERFSAEFPKEGPSILRIQQVVRGDSAAYFCASSPPAGGTGNTIYFGEGSWLTVV.

The chain combines TRBV6-1 with TRBJ2-2; D is ambiguous. The CDR3 runs 13 residues. Germline lookup yields CDR1 MNHNS and CDR2 SASEGT. Trimming stripped 6 bases from V and 5 bases from J, with 10 bases between. CDR3 loop: CASSPLGTGELFF. The CDR3 DNA sequence: TGTGCCAGCAGCCCCCTCGGGACCGGGGAGCTGTTTTTT.

The J gene is TRBJ2-7, the V gene TRBV20-1; D is unclear. CDR1 and CDR2 (germline): DFQATT, SNEGSKA (reference sequence). The CDR3 is made up of 11 amino acids. V gave up 5 bases and J gave up 6 bases, with 11 bases separating them. CDR3 nucleotides: TGCAGTGCTCGTTTAGTGCCCGAGCAGTACTTC. Protein sequence: CSARLVPEQYF.

This rearrangement joins TRBV2 to TRBJ2-5; D is perhaps TRBD2 (5 bases). The CDR3 is made up of 14 amino acids. V was shortened by 2 bases and J by 1 base, with 8 bases between the two germline ends. CDR1 and CDR2 (germline): SNHLY, FYNNEI. The CDR3 region is CASSERRFQETQYF. Written as DNA, the CDR3 is TGTGCCAGCAGTGAAAGGAGGTTCCAAGAGACCCAGTACTTC.

The chain joins TRBV7-8 to TRBJ2-3; D not certain. The V and J ends lost 0 bases and 1 base respectively, with 11 bases between them. The CDR3 covers 16 residues. Germline lookup yields CDR1 SGHVS and CDR2 FQNEAQ. CDR3 sequence reads: CASSLASFWGTDTQYF. CDR3 DNA: TGTGCCAGCAGCTTAGCGTCGTTTTGGGGCACAGATACGCAGTATTTT.